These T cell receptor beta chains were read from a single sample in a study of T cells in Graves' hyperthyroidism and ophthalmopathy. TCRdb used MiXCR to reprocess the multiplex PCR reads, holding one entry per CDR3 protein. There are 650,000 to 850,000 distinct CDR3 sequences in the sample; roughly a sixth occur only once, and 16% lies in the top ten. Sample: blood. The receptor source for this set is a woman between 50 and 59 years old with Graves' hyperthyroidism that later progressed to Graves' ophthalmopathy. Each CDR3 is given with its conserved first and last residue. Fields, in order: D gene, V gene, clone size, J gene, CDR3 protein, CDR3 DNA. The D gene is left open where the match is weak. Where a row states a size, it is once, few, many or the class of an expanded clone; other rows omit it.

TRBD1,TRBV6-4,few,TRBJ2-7,CASSPHLRDRDSYEQYF,TGTGCCAGCAGTCCTCATCTACGGGACAGGGACTCCTACGAGCAGTACTTC
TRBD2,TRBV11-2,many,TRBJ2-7,CASSLFLAGGFDEQYF,TGTGCCAGCAGCTTATTTCTAGCGGGGGGTTTTGACGAGCAGTACTTC
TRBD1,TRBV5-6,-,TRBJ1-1,CASSLFGQGAPVPEAFF,TGTGCCAGCAGCTTGTTCGGACAGGGGGCGCCTGTTCCTGAAGCTTTCTTT
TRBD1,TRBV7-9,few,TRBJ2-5,CASGKRQGETQYF,TGTGCCAGCGGGAAGAGACAGGGAGAGACCCAGTACTTC
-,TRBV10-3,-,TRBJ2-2,CAIRGHQNTGELFF,TGTGCCATCAGGGGGCACCAGAACACCGGGGAGCTGTTTTTT
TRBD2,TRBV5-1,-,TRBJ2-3,CASSPSGTSGGADTQYF,TGCGCCAGCAGCCCCTCTGGGACTAGCGGGGGAGCAGATACGCAGTATTTT
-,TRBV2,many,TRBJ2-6,CASSGGGARSGANVLTF,TGTGCCAGCAGTGGGGGGGGCGCCCGCTCTGGGGCCAACGTCCTGACTTTC
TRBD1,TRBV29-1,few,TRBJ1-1,CSVWAGQGEAFF,TGCAGCGTGTGGGCGGGACAGGGAGAAGCTTTCTTT
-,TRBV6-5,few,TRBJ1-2,CASNAPNRNYGYTF,TGTGCCAGCAATGCCCCGAACAGAAATTATGGCTACACCTTC
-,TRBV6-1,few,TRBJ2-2,CASGWDTGELFF,TGTGCCAGCGGGTGGGACACCGGGGAGCTGTTTTTT
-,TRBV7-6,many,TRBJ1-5,CASSLGGGRGQPQHF,TGTGCCAGCAGCTTAGGTGGGGGGCGCGGTCAGCCCCAGCATTTT
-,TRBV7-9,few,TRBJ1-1,CASSPAGADTEAFF,TGTGCCAGCAGCCCGGCCGGGGCAGACACTGAAGCTTTCTTT
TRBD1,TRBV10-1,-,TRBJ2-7,CASSRQGRSYEQYF,TGCGCCAGCAGTAGACAGGGAAGGAGCTACGAGCAGTACTTC